What follows is one T cell receptor (beta chain) and its context. The antigen is not known. This sample stems from a study of shared clonotypes between healthy human individuals. Overall study results and limits: Donors were few, which limited the genetic and exposure-history diversity represented. Even with large depth, rarefaction showed that sorted-subset sequencing was incomplete.

The CDR3 spans 18 residues. V was clipped by 2 bases and J by 2 bases, with 21 bases between them. Germline assignment: CDR1 SGHVS and CDR2 FQNEAQ. Around 30,000 T cell genomes, or about 0.2 ug DNA, went into the sorted-subset replicate PCRs. Libraries were prepared by immunoSEQ multiplex PCR; TCRdb keeps only in-frame clonotypes and omits some of them. Among about 2,500,000 clones, around 90% were seen once, and the ten largest hold about 0.13%. This sequence originates from a man between 18 and 35 years old in good health. The sample consisted of naive CD4+ T cells sorted from blood. The subset denotes: CD45RA+ positively selected. This chain uses TRBV7-8 with TRBJ2-5; D call uncertain. CDR3 sequence reads: CASSLYPGGRGLQETQYF. The CDR3 DNA sequence: TGTGCCAGCAGCTTATACCCCGGCGGCCGAGGTCTTCAAGAGACCCAGTACTTC. The whole variable domain, remainder taken from reference TRBV7-8 and TRBJ2-5, is GAGVSQSPRYKVAKRGQDVALRCDPISGHVSLFWYQQALGQGPEFLTYFQNEAQLDKSGLPSDRFFAERPEGSVSTLKIQRTQQEDSAVYLCASSLYPGGRGLQETQYFGPGTRLLVL.